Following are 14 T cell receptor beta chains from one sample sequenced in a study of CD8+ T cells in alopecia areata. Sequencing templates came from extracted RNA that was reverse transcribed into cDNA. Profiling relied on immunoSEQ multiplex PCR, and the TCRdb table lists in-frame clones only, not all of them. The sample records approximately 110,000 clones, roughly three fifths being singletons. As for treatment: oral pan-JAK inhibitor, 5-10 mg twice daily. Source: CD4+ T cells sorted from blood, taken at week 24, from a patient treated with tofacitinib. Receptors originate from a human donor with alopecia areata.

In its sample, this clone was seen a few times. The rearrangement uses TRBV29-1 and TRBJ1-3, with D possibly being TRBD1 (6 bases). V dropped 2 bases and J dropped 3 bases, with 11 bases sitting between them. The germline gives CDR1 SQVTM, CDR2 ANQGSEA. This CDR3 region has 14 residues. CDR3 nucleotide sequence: TGCAGCGTTGAATCTGGGGGCGTTGGAAACACCATATATTTT. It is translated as CSVESGGVGNTIYF. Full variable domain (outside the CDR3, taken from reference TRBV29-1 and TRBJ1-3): SAVISQKPSRDICQRGTSLTIQCQVDSQVTMMFWYRQQPGQSLTLIATANQGSEATYESGFVIDKFPISRPNLTFSTLTVSNMSPEDSSIYLCSVESGGVGNTIYFGEGSWLTVV.

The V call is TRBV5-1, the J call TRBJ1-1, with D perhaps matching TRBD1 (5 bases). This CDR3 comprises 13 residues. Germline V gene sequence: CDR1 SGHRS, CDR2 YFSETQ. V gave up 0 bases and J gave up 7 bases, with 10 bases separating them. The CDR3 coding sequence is TGCGCCAGCAGCTTGGGAGTGACAGATGAAGCTTTCTTT. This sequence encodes CASSLGVTDEAFF.

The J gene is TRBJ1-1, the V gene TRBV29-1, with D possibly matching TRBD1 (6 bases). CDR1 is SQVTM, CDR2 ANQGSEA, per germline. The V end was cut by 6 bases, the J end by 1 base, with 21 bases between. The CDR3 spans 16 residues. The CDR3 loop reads CSVSGETMVENTEAFF. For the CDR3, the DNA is TGCAGCGTCTCAGGGGAGACCATGGTAGAGAACACTGAAGCTTTCTTT.

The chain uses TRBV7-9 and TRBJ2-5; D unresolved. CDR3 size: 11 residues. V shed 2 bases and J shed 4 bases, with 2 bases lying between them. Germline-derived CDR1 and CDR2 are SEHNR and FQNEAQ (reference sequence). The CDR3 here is CASSLPETQYF. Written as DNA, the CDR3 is TGTGCCAGCAGCTTACCAGAGACCCAGTACTTC.

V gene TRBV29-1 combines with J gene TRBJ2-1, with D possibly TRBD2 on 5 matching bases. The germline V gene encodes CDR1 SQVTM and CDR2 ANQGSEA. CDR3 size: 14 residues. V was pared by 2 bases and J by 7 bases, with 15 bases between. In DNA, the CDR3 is TGCAGCGTTGAATGGGCAGACCGGGGTAATGAGCAGTTCTTC. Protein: CSVEWADRGNEQFF.

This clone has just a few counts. This chain's CDR3 is CASSIGAGGYEQYF. In DNA form, the CDR3 reads TGTGCCAGCAGCATAGGGGCAGGCGGCTACGAGCAGTACTTC. V gene TRBV7-9 combines with J gene TRBJ2-7; D is possibly TRBD1 (5 bases). Looked up from germline, CDR1 is SEHNR and CDR2 is FQNEAQ (reference sequence). The CDR3 is 14 residues long. The germline V and J ends were trimmed by 5 bases and 3 bases, with 14 bases remaining between them.

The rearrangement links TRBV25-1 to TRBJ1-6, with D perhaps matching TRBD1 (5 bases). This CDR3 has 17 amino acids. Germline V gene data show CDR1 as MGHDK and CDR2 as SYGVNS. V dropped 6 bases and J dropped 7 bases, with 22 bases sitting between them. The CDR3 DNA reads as TGTGCCAGCAGCGAACTGGGGGGTGGTCGTGGGAATTCACCCCTCCACTTT. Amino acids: CASSELGGGRGNSPLHF. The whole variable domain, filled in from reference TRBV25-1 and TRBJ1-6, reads EADIYQTPRYLVIGTGKKITLECSQTMGHDKMYWYQQDPGMELHLIHYSYGVNSTEKGDLSSESTVSRIRTEHFPLTLESARPSHTSQYLCASSELGGGRGNSPLHFGNGTRLTVT.

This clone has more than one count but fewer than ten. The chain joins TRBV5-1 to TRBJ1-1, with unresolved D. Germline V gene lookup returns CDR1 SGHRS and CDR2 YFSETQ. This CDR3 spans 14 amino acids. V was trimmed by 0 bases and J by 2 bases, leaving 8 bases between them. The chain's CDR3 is CASSLDRPNTEAFF. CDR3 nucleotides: TGCGCCAGCAGCTTGGACAGACCTAACACTGAAGCTTTCTTT.

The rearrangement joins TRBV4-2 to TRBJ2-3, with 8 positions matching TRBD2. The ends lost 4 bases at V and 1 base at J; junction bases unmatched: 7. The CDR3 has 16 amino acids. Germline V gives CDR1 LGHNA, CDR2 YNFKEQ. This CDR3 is CASSRKLSGGTDTQYF. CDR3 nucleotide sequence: TGTGCCAGCAGCCGGAAACTTAGCGGGGGCACAGATACGCAGTATTTT.

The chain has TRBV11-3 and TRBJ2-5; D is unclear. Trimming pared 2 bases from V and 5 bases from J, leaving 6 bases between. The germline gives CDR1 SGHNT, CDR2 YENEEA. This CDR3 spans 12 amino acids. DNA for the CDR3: TGTGCCAGCAGCTTACCGAGGGAGACCCAGTACTTC. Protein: CASSLPRETQYF.

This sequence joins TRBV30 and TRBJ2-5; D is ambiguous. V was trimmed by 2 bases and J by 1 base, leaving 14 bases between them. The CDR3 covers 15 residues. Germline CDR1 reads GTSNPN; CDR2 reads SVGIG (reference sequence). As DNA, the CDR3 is TGTGCCTGGAGTTCCTCCTTGACACCCCAAGAGACCCAGTACTTC. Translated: CAWSSSLTPQETQYF.

The CDR3 DNA follows: TGCAGCGACGGGCTGTCCGGGAGCTATGGCTACACCTTC. Translating it yields CSDGLSGSYGYTF. The rearrangement uses TRBV29-1 and TRBJ1-2, with D uncertain. The ends were cut back, 7 bases at V and 4 bases at J, with 16 bases in the middle. Germline CDR1 is SQVTM and CDR2 is ANQGSEA. The CDR3 runs to 13 residues.

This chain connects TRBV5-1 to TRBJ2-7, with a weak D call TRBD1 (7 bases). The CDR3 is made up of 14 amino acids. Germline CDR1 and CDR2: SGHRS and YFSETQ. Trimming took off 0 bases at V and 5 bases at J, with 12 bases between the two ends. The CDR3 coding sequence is TGCGCCAGCAGCTTGGGCGGGACAGCAAACGAGCAGTACTTC. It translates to CASSLGGTANEQYF.

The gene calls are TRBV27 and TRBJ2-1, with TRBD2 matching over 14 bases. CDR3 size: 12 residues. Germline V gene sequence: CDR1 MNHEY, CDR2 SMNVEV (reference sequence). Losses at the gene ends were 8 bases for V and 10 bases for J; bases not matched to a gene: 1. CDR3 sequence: CASGTSGGEQFF. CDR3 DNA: TGTGCCAGCGGGACTAGCGGGGGCGAGCAGTTCTTC.